The sequence of this TCR beta chain was determined in a study of T cell changes during pregnancy in multiple sclerosis. Clones were read by immunoSEQ multiplex PCR, and TCRdb kept only the in-frame ones, dropping some. The sample lists about 36,000 clones; roughly 91% were seen once. With 8 bases removed from V and 1 base from J, the gap between germline ends came to 11 bases. The V gene's germline CDR1 is SNHLY and CDR2 FYNNEI. The CDR3 is 13 amino acids. This clonotype originated in a female donor with multiple sclerosis, enrolled in a pregnancy study. The rearrangement links TRBV2 to TRBJ1-1; D is possibly TRBD1 (5 bases). The input for sequencing was CD4+ T cells from peripheral blood mononuclear cells, taken in the first trimester of pregnancy. The CDR3 spells CASLRQGNTEAFF. CDR3 DNA: TGTGCCAGCTTACGGCAGGGGAACACTGAAGCTTTCTTT.